Listed here are 28 T cell receptor beta chains from one sample, sequenced in a study of T cells after yellow fever vaccination. In TCRdb, the 5' RACE reads were re-called with MiXCR into one record per CDR3 protein. The sample holds about 160,000 distinct CDR3 sequences, more than 5.5% seen once. Source: CD4+ T cells sorted from PBMCs, taken 5 days after the first yellow fever vaccination. Receptors originate from a man in his late teens or twenties who received the YFV17D yellow fever vaccine.

This clonotype was counted many times. The chain carries TRBV7-2 and TRBJ1-2; D may be TRBD1 (5 bases). Between the trimmed V and J ends, which lost 5 bases and 5 bases, there was a span of 18 bases. The CDR3 has 15 residues. Germline lookup yields CDR1 SGHTA and CDR2 FQGNSA. In nucleotides, the CDR3 is TGTGCCAGCAGCGCCACCAGGGATTCCTCTTATGGCTACACCTTC. This sequence encodes CASSATRDSSYGYTF.

This clonotype was seen many times. This sequence joins TRBV9 and TRBJ2-3; 12 nucleotides match TRBD2. The CDR3 totals 16 residues. Germline trimming cut 4 bases from V and 4 bases from J; bases unmatched to any gene: 7. Germline V lookup: CDR1 SGDLS, CDR2 YYNGEE. CDR3 sequence reads: CASSLWTSGASDTQYF. As DNA, the CDR3 is TGTGCCAGCAGCTTATGGACTAGCGGGGCCTCAGATACGCAGTATTTT.

This clonotype occurred many times. CDR3 region: CASMGQTTDTQYF. CDR3 in DNA: TGCGCCAGCATGGGGCAGACCACAGATACGCAGTATTTT. The genes are TRBV5-1 and TRBJ2-3; possible D gene TRBD1, 5 bases. The germline gives CDR1 SGHRS, CDR2 YFSETQ. The CDR3 totals 13 residues. Trimming cost V 6 bases and J 2 bases, with 10 bases left between them.

The rearrangement links TRBV14 to TRBJ1-1; no clear D. V dropped 3 bases and J dropped 5 bases, with 13 bases sitting between them. The CDR3 runs to 14 residues. CDR1 is SGHDN, CDR2 FVKESK, per germline. In DNA, the CDR3 is TGTGCCAGCAGCCAGCAACCGATGCGGACTGAAGCTTTCTTT. It is translated as CASSQQPMRTEAFF. The whole variable domain, filled in from reference TRBV14 and TRBJ1-1, reads EAGVTQFPSHSVIEKGQTVTLRCDPISGHDNLYWYRRVMGKEIKFLLHFVKESKQDESGMPNNRFLAERTGGTYSTLKVQPAELEDSGVYFCASSQQPMRTEAFFGQGTRLTVV.

This clonotype has only a few counts. This chain uses TRBV7-9 with TRBJ1-1; 7 positions match TRBD1. V was clipped by 1 base and J by 2 bases; unmatched bases: 4. Germline CDR1 SEHNR, CDR2 FQNEAQ (reference sequence). The CDR3 sequence is 15 residues long. Here the CDR3 reads CASSLGDRDNTEAFF. CDR3 nucleotide sequence: TGTGCCAGCAGCTTAGGGGACAGAGACAACACTGAAGCTTTCTTT.

At least ten counts were recorded for this clonotype. This chain joins TRBV6-1 and TRBJ1-6; TRBD1 agrees at 7 bases. The trim removed 6 bases at V and 8 bases at J, leaving 13 bases unmatched. CDR1 and CDR2 from the germline V gene are MNHNS and SASEGT. The CDR3 has 16 residues. The CDR3 loop reads CASRPHFTGDYSPLHF. The CDR3 nucleotides are TGTGCCAGCAGACCACATTTTACAGGGGACTATTCACCCCTCCACTTT.

This clonotype was seen many times. The V call is TRBV12-3 or TRBV12-4, the J call TRBJ2-7; possibly TRBD1 for D (5 bases). This CDR3 comprises 14 residues. Trimming left V 3 bases short and J 3 bases short, with 12 bases between. CDR3 coding DNA: TGTGCCAGCAGTTTTATGACGACAGACTACGAGCAGTACTTC. It translates to CASSFMTTDYEQYF.

This clonotype was detected ten times or more. The rearrangement joins TRBV7-2 to TRBJ2-1, with 12 bases that match TRBD2. Germline CDR1 SGHTA, CDR2 FQGNSA. This CDR3 comprises 16 residues. V lost 5 bases and J lost 7; bases outside the gene matches: 9. The CDR3 nucleotides are TGTGCCAGCAGCCAGGCGGCTAGCGGGGGGGTAAATGAGCAGTTCTTC. It is translated as CASSQAASGGVNEQFF.

This clonotype was seen repeatedly, ten times or more. The chain recombines TRBV25-1 with TRBJ2-1; TRBD1 matches at 10 bases. This CDR3 comprises 16 residues. Germline V gene lookup returns CDR1 MGHDK and CDR2 SYGVNS. V lost 1 base and J lost 1; bases outside the gene matches: 1. Written as DNA, the CDR3 is TGTGCCAGCAGTGAATGGGGACAGGGGTCCTACAATGAGCAGTTCTTC. The encoded protein is CASSEWGQGSYNEQFF.

The rearrangement uses TRBV27 and TRBJ1-5, with no clear D. Per germline, CDR1 MNHEY and CDR2 SMNVEV (reference sequence). The V gene lost 3 bases and the J gene lost 0 bases, with 6 bases spanning the gap. CDR3 length equals 14 residues. CDR3 residues: CASSLKSSNQPQHF. The CDR3 DNA sequence: TGTGCCAGCAGTTTGAAGAGTAGCAATCAGCCCCAGCATTTT.

This clonotype was observed at least ten times. V gene TRBV4-1 combines with J gene TRBJ2-3; 9 nucleotides line up with TRBD2. The V and J ends lost 0 bases and 1 base, in that order; junction bases with no gene match: 5. This CDR3 contains 17 residues. Germline V gives CDR1 MGHRA, CDR2 YSYEKL. CDR3 nucleotide sequence: TGCGCCAGCAGCCAAGAATGGGCTAGCGGGGGCACAGATACGCAGTATTTT. Translated, it gives CASSQEWASGGTDTQYF.

This clonotype was recorded at least ten times. J is TRBJ1-1 and V is TRBV7-3; D is unresolved. The CDR3 length is 13 residues. The V gene lost 2 bases and the J gene lost 1 base, with 5 bases spanning the gap. The germline gives CDR1 SGHTA, CDR2 FQGTGA. CDR3 bases: TGTGCCAGCAGCTTAGTAGAGAACACTGAAGCTTTCTTT. Protein product: CASSLVENTEAFF. Drawing the rest from reference TRBV7-3 and TRBJ1-1, the complete variable domain is GAGVSQTPSNKVTEKGKYVELRCDPISGHTALYWYRQSLGQGPEFLIYFQGTGAADDSGLPNDRFFAVRPEGSVSTLKIQRTERGDSAVYLCASSLVENTEAFFGQGTRLTVV.

The table lists this clonotype with many counts. The rearrangement uses TRBV11-2 and TRBJ2-3, with a tentative D call TRBD2 (6 bases). The CDR3 is made up of 18 amino acids. V dropped 1 base and J dropped 6 bases, with 23 bases sitting between them. Germline CDR1 is SGHAT and CDR2 is FQNNGV. The CDR3 is CASSLVVRAAGSRDTQYF. Here the CDR3 DNA reads TGTGCCAGCAGCTTAGTGGTCCGCGCCGCGGGGAGTAGGGATACGCAGTATTTT.

V and J are TRBV19 and TRBJ2-5; 7 bases map to TRBD2. V lost 9 bases and J lost 5; bases outside the gene matches: 9. Germline values: CDR1 LNHDA, CDR2 SQIVND (reference sequence). CDR3 length: 13 amino acids. The CDR3, as DNA: TGTGCCAGCCTCGCGGGAGAGGGGGAGACCCAGTACTTC. The encoded protein is CASLAGEGETQYF.

This clonotype was observed many times. The chain has TRBV4-1 and TRBJ2-3; D gene ambiguous. Trimming removed 5 bases at V and 2 bases at J, with 11 bases between. Germline CDR1 and CDR2: MGHRA and YSYEKL. The CDR3 spans 14 residues. CDR3 coding DNA: TGCGCCAGCAGCATAAGGGTGACCACAGATACGCAGTATTTT. Translated, it gives CASSIRVTTDTQYF.

The J gene is TRBJ1-2, the V gene TRBV12-3 or TRBV12-4; D is uncertain. The V and J ends lost 6 bases and 5 bases respectively, with 10 bases between them. CDR3 length: 12 residues. The CDR3 coding sequence is TGTGCCAGCAGGGCGTCTTTTTATGGCTACACCTTC. Its translation: CASRASFYGYTF.

The table lists this clonotype with many counts. The rearrangement links TRBV15 to TRBJ1-2; weak D call: TRBD1 (6 bases). The CDR3 totals 15 residues. Germline-derived CDR1 and CDR2 are LNHNV and YYDKDF (reference sequence). With 0 bases removed from V and 8 bases from J, the gap between germline ends came to 16 bases. As DNA, the CDR3 is TGTGCCACCAGCAGAGATGGGATCGGGGGGCGAGGCTACACCTTC. Translated: CATSRDGIGGRGYTF.

With regard to this clonotype: Being one base from a much bigger clone, this may be a read error. Here the CDR3 reads CASSRTGGETQYF. DNA of the CDR3: TGTGCCAGCAGCAGGACAGGGGGAGAGACCCAGTACTTC. V usage is TRBV11-3 and J usage is TRBJ2-5; 10 nucleotides align to TRBD1. This CDR3 comprises 13 residues. Germline V lookup: CDR1 SGHNT, CDR2 YENEEA. V was clipped by 5 bases and J by 4 bases; unmatched bases: 1.

This clonotype was recorded at least ten times. The CDR3 nucleotides are TGTGCCAGCAGTTTGAGGGACCCAGGCGGGGGAGAAAAACTGTTTTTT. Translating gives CASSLRDPGGGEKLFF. The chain is built from TRBV12-3 or TRBV12-4 and TRBJ1-4; D might be TRBD1 (5 bases). V was shortened by 3 bases and J by 8 bases, with 19 bases between the two germline ends. This CDR3 has 16 amino acids.

This clonotype was observed many times. V and J are TRBV5-1 and TRBJ1-2; D not certain. Trimming stripped 0 bases from V and 8 bases from J, with 17 bases between. The CDR3 has 15 residues. The germline V gene encodes CDR1 SGHRS and CDR2 YFSETQ. DNA for the CDR3: TGCGCCAGCAGCTTGGGGGCACTATGGTCCGACGGCTACACCTTC. It codes for CASSLGALWSDGYTF.

This clonotype has at least ten counts. The chain links TRBV4-3 to TRBJ1-1; TRBD1 agrees at 7 bases. The CDR3 extends over 15 amino acids. Germline lookup yields CDR1 LGHNA and CDR2 YSLEER. Trimming took 4 bases from V and 4 from J; bases not matched to a gene: 9. The CDR3 region has the DNA TGCGCCAGCAGCCCACATCCCGCAGGGGGCACTGAAGCTTTCTTT. Encoded protein: CASSPHPAGGTEAFF.

This clonotype was recorded a few times. The rearrangement uses TRBV7-2 and TRBJ2-1, with 8 bases aligning to TRBD2. The CDR3 covers 16 residues. Germline values: CDR1 SGHTA, CDR2 FQGNSA. The V and J ends lost 5 bases and 3 bases, in that order; junction bases with no gene match: 9. CDR3 sequence reads: CASSPSGGGNYNEQFF. As DNA, the CDR3 is TGTGCCAGCAGCCCGTCCGGCGGGGGGAACTACAATGAGCAGTTCTTC.

The J gene is TRBJ2-3, the V gene TRBV9; D might be TRBD2 (6 bases). Germline V lookup: CDR1 SGDLS, CDR2 YYNGEE. This CDR3 has 15 residues. V lost 2 bases, J lost 6 bases, and 16 bases lay in between. The DNA of the CDR3 is TGTGCCAGCAGCGTGGCATGGGGGGTCACGGATACGCAGTATTTT. It yields the protein CASSVAWGVTDTQYF.

This clonotype showed up many times. The J gene is TRBJ1-1, the V gene TRBV10-3; no clear D gene. Germline V CDR1 and CDR2: ENHRY, SYGVKD. The V end lost 6 bases, the J end lost 5 bases, and 16 bases lay between the germline ends. The CDR3 is 14 amino acids. In DNA form, the CDR3 reads TGTGCCATCAGGGTCCGGGATACCGGGACTGAAGCTTTCTTT. Residues: CAIRVRDTGTEAFF.

There are a few counts of this clonotype. This chain links TRBV7-9 with TRBJ1-5; 10 bases are a match to TRBD1. Germline CDR1 SEHNR, CDR2 FQNEAQ (reference sequence). This CDR3 spans 17 amino acids. J gave up 0 bases and V 5 bases, and 7 bases lay outside the gene matches. The CDR3 region has the DNA TGTGCCAGCAGCGGGGGGGACAGGGGTTATAGCAATCAGCCCCAGCATTTT. As protein: CASSGGDRGYSNQPQHF.

This clonotype appeared many times. V usage is TRBV2 and J usage is TRBJ2-3; TRBD1 matches 8 bases. The CDR3 has 13 amino acids. V lost 9 bases, J lost 2 bases, and 4 bases stayed unmatched. CDR1 is SNHLY and CDR2 is FYNNEI in the germline V gene. The CDR3 here is CASTTGDTDTQYF. For the CDR3, the DNA is TGTGCCAGTACGACAGGGGACACAGATACGCAGTATTTT.

The sample holds a few counts of this clonotype. The V gene is TRBV5-6, the J gene TRBJ2-1; the D is unclear. Germline CDR1 reads SGHDT; CDR2 reads YYEEEE. The CDR3 is made up of 13 amino acids. The germline V and J ends were trimmed by 0 bases and 6 bases, with 7 bases remaining between them. CDR3 nucleotides: TGTGCCAGCAGCTTGGCCGTGAGCAATGAGCAGTTCTTC. Its protein product is CASSLAVSNEQFF.

This clonotype was seen repeatedly, ten times or more. J is TRBJ1-1 and V is TRBV7-2; TRBD1 aligns across 10 bases. J gave up 4 bases and V 3 bases, and 2 bases lay outside the gene matches. CDR1 is SGHTA and CDR2 is FQGNSA in the germline V gene. The CDR3 runs to 14 residues. CDR3 sequence (DNA): TGTGCCAGCAGCTTGACAGGGGGCGGCACTGAAGCTTTCTTT. Its protein product is CASSLTGGGTEAFF. The full variable domain, in which reference TRBV7-2 and TRBJ1-1 provide the parts outside the CDR3, is GAGVSQSPSNKVTEKGKDVELRCDPISGHTALYWYRQSLGQGLEFLIYFQGNSAPDKSGLPSDRFSAERTGGSVSTLTIQRTQQEDSAVYLCASSLTGGGTEAFFGQGTRLTVV.